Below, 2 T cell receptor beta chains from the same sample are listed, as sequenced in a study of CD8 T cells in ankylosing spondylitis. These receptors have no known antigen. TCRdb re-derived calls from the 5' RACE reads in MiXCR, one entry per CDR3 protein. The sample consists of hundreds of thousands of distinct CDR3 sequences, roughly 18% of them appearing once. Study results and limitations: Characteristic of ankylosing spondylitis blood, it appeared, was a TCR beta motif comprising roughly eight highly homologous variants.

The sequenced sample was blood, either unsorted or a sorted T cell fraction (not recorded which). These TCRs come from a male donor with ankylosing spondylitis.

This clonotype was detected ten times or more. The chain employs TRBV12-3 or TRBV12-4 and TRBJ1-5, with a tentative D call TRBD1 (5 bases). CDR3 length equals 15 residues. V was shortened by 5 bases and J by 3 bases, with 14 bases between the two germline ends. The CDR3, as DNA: TGTGCCAGCAGTCCAGGGACCGGAATCAATCAGCCCCAGCATTTT. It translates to CASSPGTGINQPQHF.

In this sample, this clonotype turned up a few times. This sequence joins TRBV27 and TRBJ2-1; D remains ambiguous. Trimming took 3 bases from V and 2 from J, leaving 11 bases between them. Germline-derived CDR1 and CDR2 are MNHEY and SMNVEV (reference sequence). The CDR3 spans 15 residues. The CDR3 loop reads CASSFERVAYNEQFF. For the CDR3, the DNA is TGTGCCAGCAGTTTTGAAAGGGTGGCCTACAATGAGCAGTTCTTC.